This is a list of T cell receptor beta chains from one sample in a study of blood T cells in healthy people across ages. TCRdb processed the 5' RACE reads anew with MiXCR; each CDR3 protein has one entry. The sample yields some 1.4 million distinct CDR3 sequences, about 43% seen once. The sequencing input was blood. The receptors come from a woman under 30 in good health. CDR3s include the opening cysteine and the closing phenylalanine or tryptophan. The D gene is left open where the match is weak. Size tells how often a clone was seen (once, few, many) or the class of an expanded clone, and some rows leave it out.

cdr3_aa: CASSPGTSSGNTIYF; cdr3_nt: TGCGCCAGCAGCCCTGGGACGAGTTCTGGAAACACCATATATTTT; clone_size: few; j_call: TRBJ1-3; d_call: .; v_call: TRBV5-1
cdr3_aa: CASSLDSGEAFF; cdr3_nt: TGTGCCAGCAGTTTGGACAGCGGTGAAGCTTTCTTT; clone_size: .; j_call: TRBJ1-1; d_call: .; v_call: TRBV6-6
cdr3_aa: CASSKVGDNYGYTF; cdr3_nt: TGTGCCAGCAGCAAAGTAGGGGACAACTATGGCTACACCTTC; clone_size: .; j_call: TRBJ1-2; d_call: .; v_call: TRBV21-1
cdr3_aa: CSARDRIDTEAFF; cdr3_nt: TGCAGTGCTAGAGATCGCATTGACACTGAAGCTTTCTTT; clone_size: .; j_call: TRBJ1-1; d_call: .; v_call: TRBV20-1
cdr3_aa: CASSTGQVEGEQYF; cdr3_nt: TGCGCCAGCAGCACTGGACAGGTTGAAGGCGAGCAGTACTTC; clone_size: .; j_call: TRBJ2-7; d_call: TRBD1; v_call: TRBV5-1
cdr3_aa: CASSPLSYF; cdr3_nt: TGTGCCAGCAGCCCACTATCGTACTTC; clone_size: .; j_call: TRBJ2-7; d_call: .; v_call: TRBV7-9
cdr3_aa: CASSQSPGPVYNEQYF; cdr3_nt: TGCGCCAGCAGCCAATCACCCGGGCCGGTCTACAATGAGCAGTACTTC; clone_size: .; j_call: TRBJ2-5; d_call: .; v_call: TRBV4-1
cdr3_aa: CAWGHRGAKNIQYF; cdr3_nt: TGTGCCTGGGGACATCGGGGGGCCAAAAACATTCAGTACTTC; clone_size: .; j_call: TRBJ2-4; d_call: .; v_call: TRBV30
cdr3_aa: CASRQGLAENQETQYF; cdr3_nt: TGTGCCAGCAGACAAGGCCTAGCGGAAAACCAAGAGACCCAGTACTTC; clone_size: .; j_call: TRBJ2-5; d_call: TRBD2; v_call: TRBV6-5
cdr3_aa: CAISEGNEQFF; cdr3_nt: TGTGCCATCAGTGAGGGTAATGAGCAGTTCTTC; clone_size: many; j_call: TRBJ2-1; d_call: .; v_call: TRBV10-3
cdr3_aa: CASNPGLAGAVKNIQYF; cdr3_nt: TGTGCCAGCAACCCGGGACTAGCGGGAGCGGTGAAAAACATTCAGTACTTC; clone_size: few; j_call: TRBJ2-4; d_call: TRBD2; v_call: TRBV27
cdr3_aa: CSISTIQETQYF; cdr3_nt: TGCAGTATCTCCACCATCCAAGAGACCCAGTACTTC; clone_size: .; j_call: TRBJ2-5; d_call: .; v_call: TRBV20-1
cdr3_aa: CASSPAGGIGNTIYF; cdr3_nt: TGTGCCAGCAGCCCGGCAGGGGGCATCGGAAACACCATATATTTT; clone_size: .; j_call: TRBJ1-3; d_call: TRBD1; v_call: TRBV7-2
cdr3_aa: CASSEDRGRDIQYF; cdr3_nt: TGTGCCAGCAGTGAGGACAGGGGAAGGGACATTCAGTACTTC; clone_size: .; j_call: TRBJ2-4; d_call: TRBD1; v_call: TRBV12-3/TRBV12-4
cdr3_aa: CATSTRPGPLSTDTQYF; cdr3_nt: TGTGCCACCAGCACTAGACCGGGCCCCCTTAGCACAGATACGCAGTATTTT; clone_size: few; j_call: TRBJ2-3; d_call: .; v_call: TRBV15
cdr3_aa: CASSSGRLLQGHYGYTF; cdr3_nt: TGTGCCAGCAGCTCAGGGAGACTTTTACAGGGGCATTATGGCTACACCTTC; clone_size: few; j_call: TRBJ1-2; d_call: TRBD1; v_call: TRBV7-2
cdr3_aa: CAIREPTGPGPLHF; cdr3_nt: TGTGCCATCAGAGAGCCGACAGGACCCGGCCCCCTCCACTTT; clone_size: .; j_call: TRBJ1-6; d_call: .; v_call: TRBV10-3
cdr3_aa: CASSRVLSDSYEQYF; cdr3_nt: TGTGCCAGCAGCCGCGTCCTGAGTGATTCCTACGAGCAGTACTTC; clone_size: .; j_call: TRBJ2-7; d_call: .; v_call: TRBV7-2
cdr3_aa: CASRAGGIYEQYF; cdr3_nt: TGTGCCAGCAGAGCGGGAGGAATATACGAGCAGTACTTC; clone_size: .; j_call: TRBJ2-7; d_call: TRBD2; v_call: TRBV14
cdr3_aa: CSARVAGNTGELFF; cdr3_nt: TGCAGTGCTCGTGTGGCGGGAAACACCGGGGAGCTGTTTTTT; clone_size: .; j_call: TRBJ2-2; d_call: .; v_call: TRBV20-1
cdr3_aa: CASSPHTLAGGLNEQFF; cdr3_nt: TGTGCCAGCAGCCCCCATACACTAGCGGGAGGTCTCAATGAGCAGTTCTTC; clone_size: .; j_call: TRBJ2-1; d_call: TRBD2; v_call: TRBV11-1
cdr3_aa: CASSPTGGLEQYF; cdr3_nt: TGTGCCAGCAGCCCGACAGGGGGGCTGGAGCAGTACTTC; clone_size: few; j_call: TRBJ2-7; d_call: TRBD1; v_call: TRBV7-6
cdr3_aa: CASTIAAATNEKLFF; cdr3_nt: TGTGCCAGCACTATAGCGGCAGCAACTAATGAAAAACTGTTTTTT; clone_size: few; j_call: TRBJ1-4; d_call: .; v_call: TRBV7-9
cdr3_aa: CASSQAAQGSYGYTF; cdr3_nt: TGTGCCAGCAGCCAAGCCGCACAGGGCTCCTATGGCTACACCTTC; clone_size: few; j_call: TRBJ1-2; d_call: .; v_call: TRBV3-1
cdr3_aa: CSARAANEGLTYEQYF; cdr3_nt: TGCAGTGCTAGAGCCGCTAATGAAGGCCTAACCTACGAGCAGTACTTC; clone_size: few; j_call: TRBJ2-7; d_call: .; v_call: TRBV20-1
cdr3_aa: CASTAGLAGPHQETQYF; cdr3_nt: TGTGCCAGCACCGCGGGACTAGCGGGGCCCCATCAAGAGACCCAGTACTTC; clone_size: .; j_call: TRBJ2-5; d_call: TRBD2; v_call: TRBV28
cdr3_aa: CASSLTSGITGEQFF; cdr3_nt: TGTGCCAGCAGTCTTACAAGCGGAATTACAGGGGAGCAGTTCTTC; clone_size: few; j_call: TRBJ2-1; d_call: .; v_call: TRBV12-3/TRBV12-4
cdr3_aa: CASSPAALNYGYTF; cdr3_nt: TGCGCCAGCAGCCCAGCGGCCCTGAACTATGGCTACACCTTC; clone_size: .; j_call: TRBJ1-2; d_call: .; v_call: TRBV4-1
cdr3_aa: CASSQWDRDEKLFF; cdr3_nt: TGTGCCAGCAGCCAATGGGACAGGGATGAAAAACTGTTTTTT; clone_size: few; j_call: TRBJ1-4; d_call: TRBD1; v_call: TRBV3-1